This T cell receptor beta chain derives from a study of patients and donors after allogeneic stem cell transplantation. MiXCR was run by TCRdb on the RT-PCR reads, yielding one entry per CDR3 protein. The sample gives 390,000 or so distinct CDR3 sequences, approximately 16% of which show up once; around 7.2% is in the top ten. The CDR3 spans 15 residues. Trimming took 0 bases from V and 4 from J; bases not matched to a gene: 1. Germline CDR1 and CDR2: SEHNR and FQNEAQ (reference sequence). The sequencing sample was made of blood, either unsorted or a sorted T cell fraction (not recorded which). The receptor's source is a human donor who was either an allogeneic HSCT recipient or a stem cell or donor lymphocyte infusion donor (not recorded which). It is not recorded whose cells these are; they may come from a transplant donor. The V call is TRBV7-9, the J call TRBJ1-3, with TRBD1 matching 9 bases. The CDR3 sequence: CASSLAGTGGNTIYF. CDR3 in DNA: TGTGCCAGCAGCTTAGCGGGGACAGGGGGAAACACCATATATTTT.